This passage covers 25 T cell receptor beta chains from one sample sequenced in a study of blood T cell repertoires in COVID-19. The method was immunoSEQ multiplex PCR; TCRdb's version includes in-frame clones alone and lacks a portion of them. The table has fewer than 400,000 clones, around 84% seen once. The sample comprised PBMCs or T cells enriched from blood (not recorded which). The receptor set was obtained from a man aged 25 to 40 who had recovered from COVID-19.

This chain links TRBV7-9 with TRBJ2-7, with D perhaps TRBD1 (5 bases). V was cut by 1 base and J by 5 bases, with 9 bases left in between. Germline V CDR1 and CDR2: SEHNR, FQNEAQ (reference sequence). This CDR3 is built from 13 residues. In nucleotides, the CDR3 is TGTGCCAGCAGCTTAGACAGGCTCAACGAGCAGTACTTC. Translated: CASSLDRLNEQYF.

This clone was seen more than once but under ten times. The gene calls are TRBV3-1 (or the pseudogene TRBV3-2) and TRBJ1-6; 9 positions agree with TRBD1. V dropped 5 bases and J dropped 10; count of bases not matched to a gene: 12. The germline gives CDR1 LGHDT, CDR2 YNNKEL (reference sequence). The CDR3 is made up of 16 amino acids. The CDR3 coding sequence is TGTGCCAGCAGCGGGACAGGGATAAAAGGAGAATCACCCCTCCACTTT. It yields the protein CASSGTGIKGESPLHF.

There are a few counts of this clone. This chain links TRBV10-3 with TRBJ1-6; 10 bases are shared with TRBD1. Losses at the gene ends were 6 bases for V and 4 bases for J; bases not matched to a gene: 3. This CDR3 region has 15 residues. In germline, CDR1 is ENHRY, CDR2 SYGVKD. The CDR3 spells CAISPGQGYNSPLHF. The CDR3 region has the DNA TGTGCCATCAGCCCGGGACAGGGGTATAATTCACCCCTCCACTTT.

The chain has TRBV5-1 and TRBJ2-1; 9 bases are shared with TRBD1. Germline lookup yields CDR1 SGHRS and CDR2 YFSETQ. This CDR3 region has 15 residues. Unmatched junction bases numbered 1, after V lost 3 bases and J lost 0 bases. The CDR3 region is CASSSTGGSYNEQFF. The CDR3 bases are TGCGCCAGCAGCTCGACAGGGGGCTCCTACAATGAGCAGTTCTTC.

V usage is TRBV6-5 and J usage is TRBJ1-6; the match to TRBD1 covers 7 bases. J gave up 7 bases and V 10 bases, and 4 bases lay outside the gene matches. Germline V CDR1 and CDR2: MNHEY, SVGAGI. There are 12 residues in the CDR3. CDR3 coding DNA: TGTGCCATCCGGGACAGAAATTCACCCCTCCACTTT. Translated: CAIRDRNSPLHF.

V gene TRBV29-1 combines with J gene TRBJ1-6; 7 positions agree with TRBD1. V shed 7 bases, J shed 10 bases, and the junction held 10 bases outside the gene matches. The CDR3 loop spans 13 amino acids. CDR1 is SQVTM and CDR2 is ANQGSEA in the germline V gene. Here the CDR3 DNA reads TGCAGCGAGCTAGACAGGGCTAAGTCACCCCTCCACTTT. Its protein product is CSELDRAKSPLHF. The variable domain in full, with the rest retrieved from reference TRBV29-1 and TRBJ1-6, is SAVISQKPSRDICQRGTSLTIQCQVDSQVTMMFWYRQQPGQSLTLIATANQGSEATYESGFVIDKFPISRPNLTFSTLTVSNMSPEDSSIYLCSELDRAKSPLHFGNGTRLTVT.

This clone was counted once. The V call is TRBV4-2, the J call TRBJ2-1, with 10 bases lining up with TRBD1. CDR3 length equals 16 residues. The germline V gene has CDR1 LGHNA and CDR2 YNFKEQ. With 0 bases clipped from V and 6 bases from J, the junction kept 5 bases outside the gene matches. The CDR3 sequence is CASSQEGTGAGNEQFF. CDR3 in DNA: TGTGCCAGCAGCCAAGAGGGGACAGGGGCGGGCAATGAGCAGTTCTTC.

The chain uses TRBV6-5 and TRBJ2-7; 10 bases are a match to TRBD2. The CDR3 is 15 residues long. The germline V gene encodes CDR1 MNHEY and CDR2 SVGAGI. V shed 4 bases and J 4 bases; nucleotides not matched to a gene: 7. As DNA, the CDR3 is TGTGCCAGCAGTTGGCAAGCGGGAGGGCGGTACGAGCAGTACTTC. This sequence encodes CASSWQAGGRYEQYF.

V and J are TRBV4-1 and TRBJ1-1; 7 nucleotides align to TRBD1. Germline CDR1 and CDR2: MGHRA and YSYEKL. The CDR3 sequence is 14 residues long. Unmatched junction bases numbered 7, after V lost 2 bases and J lost 7 bases. The CDR3 DNA follows: TGCGCCAGCAGCCAACAACAGGGGCCCTTTGAAGCTTTCTTT. This gives the protein CASSQQQGPFEAFF.

The CDR3 reads CASSVGQGTYGYTF. The CDR3 coding sequence is TGTGCCAGCAGTGTGGGACAGGGGACATATGGCTACACCTTC. The chain carries TRBV2 and TRBJ1-2, with 10 positions matching TRBD1. The trim removed 4 bases at V and 5 bases at J, leaving 4 bases unmatched. Germline V lookup: CDR1 SNHLY, CDR2 FYNNEI. The CDR3 totals 14 residues. Supplemented by reference TRBV2 and TRBJ1-2, the full variable domain reads EPEVTQTPSHQVTQMGQEVILRCVPISNHLYFYWYRQILGQKVEFLVSFYNNEISEKSEIFDDQFSVERPDGSNFTLKIRSTKLEDSAMYFCASSVGQGTYGYTFGSGTRLTVV.

This chain joins TRBV7-9 and TRBJ2-5; no clear D. This CDR3 contains 11 residues. Germline V lookup: CDR1 SEHNR, CDR2 FQNEAQ (reference sequence). The germline V and J ends were trimmed by 8 bases and 1 base, with 5 bases remaining between them. The CDR3 is CASGTQETQYF. As DNA, the CDR3 is TGTGCCAGCGGCACCCAAGAGACCCAGTACTTC.

A single count supports this clone. This chain links TRBV23-1 with TRBJ2-7, with 16 bases matching TRBD2. TRBV23-1 falls under the ORF class, with uncertain function. This CDR3 contains 18 residues. The trim removed 0 bases at V and 3 bases at J, leaving 5 bases unmatched. CDR3 sequence (DNA): TGCGCCAGCAGTCAATCGGGGACTAGCGGGAGGGGTTACTACGAGCAGTACTTC. This encodes CASSQSGTSGRGYYEQYF.

As DNA, the CDR3 is TGTGCCAGCTGGGACAGAACCGGGGAGCTGTTTTTT. This encodes CASWDRTGELFF. The chain has TRBV6-5 and TRBJ2-2; TRBD1 aligns across 7 bases. The CDR3 spans 12 residues. The trim removed 8 bases at V and 5 bases at J, leaving 2 bases unmatched. Germline V gene lookup returns CDR1 MNHEY and CDR2 SVGAGI.

The chain couples TRBV25-1 to TRBJ2-5, with a weak D call TRBD2 (5 bases). The CDR3 runs 13 residues. V was pared by 2 bases and J by 4 bases, with 8 bases between. Looked up from germline, CDR1 is MGHDK and CDR2 is SYGVNS. For the CDR3, the DNA is TGTGCCAGCAGTGAAGGGGAGAGAGAGACCCAGTACTTC. Its translation is CASSEGERETQYF.

J is TRBJ1-2 and V is TRBV28, with 7 nucleotides matching TRBD1. The ends lost 2 bases at V and 6 bases at J; junction bases unmatched: 3. Germline V gene lookup returns CDR1 MDHEN and CDR2 SYDVKM. This CDR3 region has 13 residues. CDR3 region: CASSLTGADGYTF. CDR3 nucleotide sequence: TGTGCCAGCAGTTTAACAGGGGCGGATGGCTACACCTTC.

This clone has more than one count but fewer than ten. The CDR3 bases are TGTGCCAGCAGCCCCGATTCTGGCAATAGAGGAGCTTTCTTT. This sequence encodes CASSPDSGNRGAFF. V is TRBV11-2 and J is TRBJ1-1; D uncertain. Germline V gene data show CDR1 as SGHAT and CDR2 as FQNNGV. This CDR3 is built from 14 residues. V lost 5 bases, J lost 10 bases, and 20 bases lay in between.

This chain connects TRBV29-1 to TRBJ2-7, with D perhaps matching TRBD1 (6 bases). Trimming removed 4 bases at V and 1 base at J, with 11 bases between. The CDR3 totals 13 residues. Germline CDR1 is SQVTM and CDR2 is ANQGSEA. The CDR3 DNA reads TGCAGCGTTGCCGGTCAGGGGTCCTACGAGCAGTACTTC. It codes for CSVAGQGSYEQYF.

V gene TRBV18 combines with J gene TRBJ2-6; no clear D. In germline, CDR1 is KGHSH, CDR2 LQKENI. This CDR3 has 15 amino acids. V was trimmed by 0 bases and J by 0 bases, leaving 3 bases between them. The CDR3 region has the DNA TGTGCCAGCTCACCACCCCGCTCTGGGGCCAACGTCCTGACTTTC. Translated, it gives CASSPPRSGANVLTF.

This chain joins TRBV19 and TRBJ1-1; D perhaps matches TRBD1 (5 bases). The V end was cut by 8 bases, the J end by 4 bases, with 17 bases between. The CDR3 is 14 residues long. In germline, CDR1 is LNHDA, CDR2 SQIVND (reference sequence). CDR3 sequence: CASEIWGLSTEAFF. For the CDR3, the DNA is TGTGCCAGTGAAATATGGGGCCTCTCCACTGAAGCTTTCTTT.

This CDR3 reads CASSLRSRGAVGELFF. CDR3 nucleotide sequence: TGTGCCAGCAGCTTGCGTTCGCGGGGGGCGGTCGGGGAGCTGTTTTTT. The chain combines TRBV5-6 with TRBJ2-2; 8 positions agree with TRBD2. V trimming: 1 base; J trimming: 7 bases; junction bases outside the gene matches: 9. Germline CDR1 reads SGHDT; CDR2 reads YYEEEE. The CDR3 is 16 residues long.

This chain links TRBV19 with TRBJ2-5, with 7 positions matching TRBD2. Losses at the gene ends were 3 bases for V and 1 base for J; bases not matched to a gene: 2. CDR3 length: 14 residues. The germline gives CDR1 LNHDA, CDR2 SQIVND (reference sequence). CDR3 in DNA: TGTGCCAGTAGTATTGGACTAGTCCAAGAGACCCAGTACTTC. It is translated as CASSIGLVQETQYF.

V is TRBV19 and J is TRBJ2-1; 8 nucleotides align to TRBD2. The CDR3 is 18 residues long. The germline V gene has CDR1 LNHDA and CDR2 SQIVND (reference sequence). V gave up 3 bases and J gave up 10 bases; unmatched junction bases: 20. The CDR3 reads CASSIVGPRGGGYREQFF. The CDR3 DNA sequence: TGTGCCAGTAGTATCGTAGGGCCCCGTGGCGGGGGGTATCGAGAGCAGTTCTTC.

The J gene is TRBJ2-4, the V gene TRBV5-5, with 14 bases matching TRBD2. Germline CDR1 and CDR2: SGHKS and YYEKEE (reference sequence). The CDR3 totals 19 residues. Trimming cost V 4 bases and J 4 bases; bases outside gene matches: 13. Written as DNA, the CDR3 is TGTGCCAGCAGCCATTGGACTAGCGGGGGGCCGGCGATGAAAAACATTCAGTACTTC. Translating it yields CASSHWTSGGPAMKNIQYF.

This clone has just one count. V is TRBV20-1 and J is TRBJ2-7; 7 bases match TRBD2. The V segment lost 3 bases and the J segment 0 bases; nucleotides outside the gene matches: 8. Germline CDR1 and CDR2: DFQATT and SNEGSKA (reference sequence). The CDR3 length is 15 residues. CDR3 sequence: CSASVGSGNSYEQYF. CDR3 nucleotides: TGCAGTGCTAGTGTGGGAAGCGGGAACTCCTACGAGCAGTACTTC.

This chain links TRBV28 with TRBJ1-4; TRBD1 aligns across 7 bases. Losses at the gene ends were 5 bases for V and 8 bases for J; bases not matched to a gene: 11. The germline V gene has CDR1 MDHEN and CDR2 SYDVKM. CDR3 length: 15 amino acids. CDR3 residues: CASSTRQGPGEKLFF. Here the CDR3 DNA reads TGTGCCAGCAGTACCCGACAGGGACCCGGAGAAAAACTGTTTTTT.